What follows are 7 T cell receptor beta chains derived from one specimen sequenced in a study of control samples from healthy donors and cancer patients. Generated by immunoSEQ multiplex PCR, the TCRdb table keeps only in-frame clones and is missing some. The sample consists of over 50,000 clones, about four fifths of them appearing once. The specimen was blood. The receptors were gathered from a man aged 65 to 79 in good health.

This chain joins TRBV6-5 and TRBJ1-3; the D gene is possibly TRBD1 (6 bases). Germline lookup yields CDR1 MNHEY and CDR2 SVGAGI. V lost 6 bases and J 2 bases, leaving 14 bases between the germline ends. CDR3 length equals 15 residues. The CDR3 coding sequence is TGTGCCAGCAGGGGAGACAGGCACCCTGGAAACACCATATATTTT. Translating it yields CASRGDRHPGNTIYF.

This chain's CDR3 is CASSPSGVSTNYEQYF. In DNA, the CDR3 is TGCGCCAGCAGTCCCAGTGGGGTTTCAACCAACTACGAGCAGTACTTC. This chain links TRBV23-1 with TRBJ2-7; D unclear. TRBV23-1 is an ORF for which the function is uncertain. The CDR3 has 16 amino acids. Trimming left V 4 bases short and J 3 bases short, with 19 bases between.

On this clone itself: A read error may produce the germline difference seen at one junction end. This chain connects TRBV7-7 to TRBJ2-2, with 10 bases matching TRBD2. This CDR3 comprises 16 residues. Germline assignment: CDR1 SSHAT and CDR2 FNYEAQ (reference sequence). This CDR3 reads CASSLVAGGNTGELFF. The CDR3 DNA reads as TGTGCTAGCAGCCTAGTAGCGGGAGGTAACACCGGGGAGCTGTTTTTT.

The J gene is TRBJ2-1, the V gene TRBV28; either TRBD1 or TRBD2 may fit D (5 bases each). CDR3 length: 17 amino acids. CDR1 is MDHEN, CDR2 SYDVKM, per germline. The V and J ends lost 5 bases and 1 base respectively, with 18 bases between them. CDR3 amino acids: CASSTIAGSRSYNEQFF. The CDR3 nucleotides are TGTGCCAGCAGTACCATTGCAGGGAGTAGGTCCTACAATGAGCAGTTCTTC.

The chain employs TRBV28 and TRBJ2-1, with D hard to call. Per the germline V gene, CDR1 is MDHEN and CDR2 is SYDVKM. This CDR3 spans 14 amino acids. Trimming stripped 3 bases from V and 4 bases from J, with 10 bases between. This CDR3 reads CASSFSDGYNEQFF. DNA of the CDR3: TGTGCCAGCAGTTTCTCCGACGGATACAATGAGCAGTTCTTC.

The chain employs TRBV5-1 and TRBJ1-1; 9 bases match TRBD1. CDR3 length: 13 amino acids. V trimming: 2 bases; J trimming: 7 bases; junction bases outside the gene matches: 3. The germline V gene encodes CDR1 SGHRS and CDR2 YFSETQ. Here the CDR3 DNA reads TGCGCCAGCAGCTTAGGACAGGGGAGTGAAGCTTTCTTT. Its protein is CASSLGQGSEAFF.

The chain combines TRBV30 with TRBJ2-7, with 7 bases matching TRBD1. Per germline, CDR1 GTSNPN and CDR2 SVGIG (reference sequence). The CDR3 loop spans 13 amino acids. The V segment lost 7 bases and the J segment 0 bases; nucleotides outside the gene matches: 6. The CDR3 loop reads CALGGLISYEQYF. CDR3 nucleotides: TGTGCCTTAGGGGGCTTGATCTCCTACGAGCAGTACTTC.